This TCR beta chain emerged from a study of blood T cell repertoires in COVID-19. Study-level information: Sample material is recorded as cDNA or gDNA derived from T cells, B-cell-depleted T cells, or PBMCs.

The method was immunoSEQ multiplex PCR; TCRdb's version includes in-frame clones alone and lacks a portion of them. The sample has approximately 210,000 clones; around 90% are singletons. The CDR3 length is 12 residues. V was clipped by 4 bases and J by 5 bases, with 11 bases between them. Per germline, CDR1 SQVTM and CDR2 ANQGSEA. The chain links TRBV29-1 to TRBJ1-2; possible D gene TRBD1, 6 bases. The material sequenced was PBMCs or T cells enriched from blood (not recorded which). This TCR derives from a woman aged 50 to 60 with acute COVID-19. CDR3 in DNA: TGCAGCGTTGCAGCCAGGGGATATGGCTACACCTTC. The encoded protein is CSVAARGYGYTF.